This T cell receptor beta chain is drawn from a study of T cells in Graves' hyperthyroidism and ophthalmopathy. Germline values: CDR1 DFQATT, CDR2 SNEGSKA (reference sequence). The CDR3 totals 14 residues. General study points: The model's output predicted ophthalmopathy at a median of 6.5 months prior to onset. Blood also held most thyroid clonotypes expanded beyond 0.001.

TCR beta CDR3 regions were amplified from RNA. The study used the HTBI primer set for a first-round RT-PCR of the TCR CDR3. MiXCR, run by TCRdb on the multiplex PCR reads, gives a single entry per CDR3 protein. The repertoire holds 490,000 or so distinct CDR3 sequences, around 43% seen once, with about two fifths in the top ten. Notes on this clonotype: Antigen unknown. A much larger clone lies one base from this, so it may be a read error.

The clonotype was recovered from an adult woman with Graves' disease, either hyperthyroidism or ophthalmopathy (not recorded which). The V call is TRBV20-1, the J call TRBJ2-7; D uncertain. Sample: peripheral blood or thyroid tissue (not recorded which). The CDR3 DNA is TGCAGTGCCCCTTACACAAGGGCATCCTACGGGCAGTACTTC. Protein product: CSAPYTRASYGQYF.